Shown below are 21 T cell receptor beta chains from a single sample sequenced in a study of T cells in Graves' hyperthyroidism and ophthalmopathy. Amplified regions were TCR beta CDR3 sequences from RNA transcripts. HTBI primers were used for first-round RT-PCR of the TCR CDR3. TCRdb ran MiXCR on the multiplex PCR reads and lists one entry per CDR3 protein. This table has hundreds of thousands of distinct CDR3 sequences, just under 45% appearing once. Sequenced sample: peripheral blood or thyroid tissue (not recorded which). The receptors originated from an adult man with Graves' disease, either hyperthyroidism or ophthalmopathy (not recorded which).

Ten or more counts support this clonotype. The chain carries TRBV19 and TRBJ1-1; no definite D call. Germline-derived CDR1 and CDR2 are LNHDA and SQIVND (reference sequence). The CDR3 covers 14 residues. V lost 7 bases to trimming and J lost 5 bases, with 17 bases between them. CDR3 in DNA: TGTGCCAGTAAAACCTTTAAAGGGCGAACTGAAGCTTTCTTT. It translates to CASKTFKGRTEAFF.

This chain links TRBV29-1 with TRBJ1-6; a possible D gene is TRBD1 (6 bases). Germline-derived CDR1 and CDR2 are SQVTM and ANQGSEA. V was clipped by 8 bases and J by 10 bases, with 18 bases between them. This CDR3 has 13 residues. CDR3 amino acids: CSLDGGGRSPLHF. CDR3 sequence (DNA): TGCAGCTTGGATGGGGGGGGCCGGTCACCCCTCCACTTT.

A few counts support this clonotype. The chain combines TRBV6-5 with TRBJ1-2; 8 nucleotides agree with TRBD1. This CDR3 region has 13 residues. J was trimmed by 2 bases and V by 6 bases; bases with no gene match: 2. Germline CDR1 MNHEY, CDR2 SVGAGI. The CDR3 here is CASRRDRNYGYTF. The CDR3 DNA reads TGTGCCAGCAGAAGGGACAGGAACTATGGCTACACCTTC.

The rearrangement uses TRBV7-8 and TRBJ2-7; 8 bases are a match to TRBD1. The CDR3 runs 15 residues. Germline CDR1 SGHVS, CDR2 FQNEAQ. Germline trimming cut 5 bases from V and 3 bases from J; bases unmatched to any gene: 9. The CDR3 is CASSQTGQDYYEQYF. In DNA, the CDR3 is TGTGCCAGCAGCCAGACGGGACAGGACTACTACGAGCAGTACTTC.

The chain uses TRBV2 and TRBJ1-5; D is ambiguous. CDR3 size: 15 residues. CDR1 and CDR2 (germline): SNHLY, FYNNEI. Trimming removed 2 bases at V and 4 bases at J, with 12 bases between. In nucleotides, the CDR3 is TGTGCCAGCAGTGAATCTTGGGGAGAAAATCAGCCCCAGCATTTT. This codes for CASSESWGENQPQHF.

The chain has TRBV5-4 and TRBJ1-6; TRBD1 agrees at 11 bases. V dropped 7 bases and J dropped 8; count of bases not matched to a gene: 5. The length of the CDR3 is 14 residues. Germline lookup yields CDR1 SGHNT and CDR2 YYREEE (reference sequence). CDR3 protein: CASGGQGGDSPLHF. The CDR3 DNA reads TGTGCCAGCGGGGGACAGGGGGGGGATTCACCCCTCCACTTT.

This clonotype occurred many times. The chain is built from TRBV7-9 and TRBJ2-7; 7 bases agree with TRBD1. V dropped 6 bases and J dropped 2; count of bases not matched to a gene: 7. The CDR3 extends over 14 amino acids. Germline V CDR1 and CDR2: SEHNR, FQNEAQ (reference sequence). CDR3 DNA sequence: TGTGCCAGCAGAAAAGGGGACAGTACCTACGAGCAGTACTTC. Translation: CASRKGDSTYEQYF.

The V and J genes are TRBV12-3 or TRBV12-4 and TRBJ2-7; a possible D gene is TRBD1 (6 bases). The CDR3 extends over 14 amino acids. Trimming stripped 4 bases from V and 0 bases from J, with 10 bases between. DNA for the CDR3: TGTGCCAGCAGTTATGACAGGAACTCCTACGAGCAGTACTTC. Translated: CASSYDRNSYEQYF.

This clonotype occurred many times. The chain combines TRBV6-1 with TRBJ2-7, with TRBD1 as a possible D gene (6 bases). The V end lost 2 bases, the J end lost 1 base, and 9 bases lay between the germline ends. This CDR3 has 14 residues. CDR1 is MNHNS, CDR2 SASEGT, per germline. The CDR3 region is CASSEPGQSYEQYF. CDR3 in DNA: TGTGCCAGCAGTGAACCGGGACAATCCTACGAGCAGTACTTC.

The chain joins TRBV6-1 to TRBJ1-5, with 8 bases aligning to TRBD1. CDR3 length: 14 amino acids. The germline V gene has CDR1 MNHNS and CDR2 SASEGT. Trimming removed 6 bases from V and 5 bases from J; junction bases left unmatched: 6. CDR3 nucleotide sequence: TGTGCCAGCAGGGGCAGGGGGCGCGATCAGCCCCAGCATTTT. Translated: CASRGRGRDQPQHF.

This clonotype was counted a few times. The chain employs TRBV6-6 and TRBJ2-5; 7 nucleotides line up with TRBD1. V lost 7 bases, J lost 1 base, and 3 bases stayed unmatched. There are 13 residues in the CDR3. Germline V gene data show CDR1 as MNHNY and CDR2 as SVGAGI (reference sequence). This CDR3 reads CASNRDSQETQYF. The CDR3 DNA is TGTGCCAGCAACCGGGACAGCCAAGAGACCCAGTACTTC.

The chain combines TRBV7-8 with TRBJ1-2, with no clear D. The V gene lost 11 bases and the J gene lost 3 bases, with 1 base spanning the gap. Germline V lookup: CDR1 SGHVS, CDR2 FQNEAQ. The CDR3 loop spans 8 amino acids. CDR3 sequence: CADYGYTF. The CDR3 DNA follows: TGTGCCGACTATGGCTACACCTTC.

The rearrangement links TRBV10-1 to TRBJ1-1; D unclear. CDR1 is WNHNN and CDR2 is SYGVQD in the germline V gene (reference sequence). V was shortened by 6 bases and J by 3 bases, with 14 bases between the two germline ends. The length of the CDR3 is 14 residues. DNA for the CDR3: TGCGCCAGCAGGGACCTAATACGGGACACTGAAGCTTTCTTT. Protein product: CASRDLIRDTEAFF.

V gene TRBV5-1 combines with J gene TRBJ2-7; 8 bases align to TRBD2. The germline gives CDR1 SGHRS, CDR2 YFSETQ. The CDR3 consists of 16 residues. V lost 4 bases to trimming and J lost 0 bases; unmatched junction nucleotides: 9. The CDR3 nucleotides are TGCGCCAGCAGCCGTCGGGATAGCGGGGCCTCCTACGAGCAGTACTTC. This codes for CASSRRDSGASYEQYF.

This rearrangement joins TRBV10-3 to TRBJ1-5; D unresolved. Germline CDR1 ENHRY, CDR2 SYGVKD. V was shortened by 4 bases and J by 3 bases, with 10 bases between the two germline ends. The CDR3 loop spans 14 amino acids. CDR3 region: CAISGDCNNQPQHF. DNA for the CDR3: TGTGCCATCAGTGGGGATTGTAACAATCAGCCCCAGCATTTT.

This clonotype was counted ten times or more. The V and J genes are TRBV2 and TRBJ1-6; D uncertain. CDR1 and CDR2 from the germline V gene are SNHLY and FYNNEI. Trimming pared 6 bases from V and 7 bases from J, leaving 16 bases between. The length of the CDR3 is 15 residues. CDR3 sequence (DNA): TGTGCCAGCAGGGGTGGGGTGCAGGCCAATTCACCCCTCCACTTT. Protein sequence: CASRGGVQANSPLHF.

In DNA form, the CDR3 reads TGTGCCAGCGCCCGAGGGGGCAATGAGCAGTTCTTC. As protein: CASARGGNEQFF. The chain recombines TRBV2 with TRBJ2-1; D perhaps matches TRBD1 (6 bases). The germline CDR1 and CDR2 sequences are SNHLY and FYNNEI. The V gene lost 8 bases and the J gene lost 6 bases, with 11 bases spanning the gap. This CDR3 has 12 residues.

The chain couples TRBV20-1 to TRBJ2-5, with D tentatively TRBD1 (6 bases). CDR3 length equals 15 residues. From germline, CDR1 is DFQATT and CDR2 SNEGSKA (reference sequence). V lost 3 bases, J lost 5 bases, and 19 bases lay in between. CDR3 bases: TGCAGTGCTAGCCAACAGGGATATGGTTTGGAGACCCAGTACTTC. Amino acids: CSASQQGYGLETQYF.

The chain combines TRBV19 with TRBJ1-5; no reliable D call. V was clipped by 2 bases and J by 7 bases, with 12 bases between them. The CDR3 is 14 amino acids. Germline loops: CDR1 LNHDA, CDR2 SQIVND (reference sequence). The CDR3 region has the DNA TGTGCCAGTAGTATATCGTGGGGTCAGCAGCCCCAGCATTTT. Translated, it gives CASSISWGQQPQHF.

The rearrangement uses TRBV6-4 and TRBJ2-2; 10 positions match TRBD1. With 5 bases clipped from V and 1 base from J, the junction kept 4 bases outside the gene matches. The CDR3 has 16 residues. The germline gives CDR1 MRHNA, CDR2 SNTAGT. CDR3 sequence reads: CASSPTGGWNTGELFF. The CDR3 bases are TGTGCCAGCAGTCCGACAGGGGGCTGGAACACCGGGGAGCTGTTTTTT.

CDR3 DNA: TGCAGCGTTGGAACAGGGGGCGCTTTCGGCTATGGCTACACCTTC. Protein sequence: CSVGTGGAFGYGYTF. The V and J genes are TRBV29-1 and TRBJ1-2; TRBD1 matches 9 bases. Trimming took 4 bases from V and 4 from J; bases not matched to a gene: 10. Germline V CDR1 and CDR2: SQVTM, ANQGSEA. The CDR3 has 15 residues.